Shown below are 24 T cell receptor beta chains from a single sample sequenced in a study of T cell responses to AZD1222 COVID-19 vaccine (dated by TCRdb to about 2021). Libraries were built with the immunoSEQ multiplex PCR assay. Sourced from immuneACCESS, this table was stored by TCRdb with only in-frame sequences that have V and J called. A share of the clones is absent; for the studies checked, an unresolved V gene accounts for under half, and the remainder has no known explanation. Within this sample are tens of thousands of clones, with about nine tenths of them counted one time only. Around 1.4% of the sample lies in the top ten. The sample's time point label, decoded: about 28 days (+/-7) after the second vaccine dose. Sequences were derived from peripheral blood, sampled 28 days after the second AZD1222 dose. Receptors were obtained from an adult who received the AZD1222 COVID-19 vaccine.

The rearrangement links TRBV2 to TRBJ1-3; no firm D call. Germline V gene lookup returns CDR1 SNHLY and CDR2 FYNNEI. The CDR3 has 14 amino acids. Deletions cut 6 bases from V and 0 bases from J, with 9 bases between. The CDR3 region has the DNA TGTGCCAGCAGACAACAGATCTCTGGAAACACCATATATTTT. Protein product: CASRQQISGNTIYF.

CDR3 DNA sequence: TGTGCCACTCGCGGGAGGGAGATGAACACTGAAGCTTTCTTT. Translated: CATRGREMNTEAFF. V gene TRBV24-1 combines with J gene TRBJ1-1, with unresolved D. Per the germline V gene, CDR1 is KGHDR and CDR2 is SFDVKD. The CDR3 spans 14 residues. The V end lost 10 bases, the J end lost 0 bases, and 14 bases lay between the germline ends.

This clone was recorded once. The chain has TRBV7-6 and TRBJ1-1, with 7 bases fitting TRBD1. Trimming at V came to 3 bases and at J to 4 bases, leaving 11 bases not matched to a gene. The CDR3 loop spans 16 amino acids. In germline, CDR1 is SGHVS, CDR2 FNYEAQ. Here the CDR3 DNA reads TGTGCCAGCAGCTTCGATGCCGACAGGGCCTCCACTGAAGCTTTCTTT. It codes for CASSFDADRASTEAFF.

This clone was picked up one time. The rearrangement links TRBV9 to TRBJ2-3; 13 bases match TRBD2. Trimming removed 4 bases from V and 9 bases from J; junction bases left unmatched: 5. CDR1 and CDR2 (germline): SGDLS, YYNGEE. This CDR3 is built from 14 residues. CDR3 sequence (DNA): TGTGCCAGCAGCCAAGGACTAGCGGGGGAGACGCAGTATTTT. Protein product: CASSQGLAGETQYF.

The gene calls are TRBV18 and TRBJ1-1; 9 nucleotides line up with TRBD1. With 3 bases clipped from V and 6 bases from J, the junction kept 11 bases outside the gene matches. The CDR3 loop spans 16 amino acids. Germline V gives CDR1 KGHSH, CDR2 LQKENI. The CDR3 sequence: CASSPYTGTGMAEAFF. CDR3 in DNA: TGTGCCAGCTCACCCTATACCGGGACAGGGATGGCTGAAGCTTTCTTT.

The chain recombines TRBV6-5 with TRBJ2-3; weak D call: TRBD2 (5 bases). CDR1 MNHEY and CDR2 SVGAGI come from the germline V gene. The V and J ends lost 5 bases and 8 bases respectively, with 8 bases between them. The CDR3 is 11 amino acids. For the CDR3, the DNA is TGTGCCAGCAGTCACCTAGCTACGCAGTATTTT. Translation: CASSHLATQYF.

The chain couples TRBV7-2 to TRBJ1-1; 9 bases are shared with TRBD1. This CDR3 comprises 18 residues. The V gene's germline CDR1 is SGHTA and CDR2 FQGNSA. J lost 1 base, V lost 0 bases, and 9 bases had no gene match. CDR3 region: CASSLAPPGQGTNTEAFF. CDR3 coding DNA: TGTGCCAGCAGCTTAGCGCCCCCGGGACAGGGAACGAACACTGAAGCTTTCTTT. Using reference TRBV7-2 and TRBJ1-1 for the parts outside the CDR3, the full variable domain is GAGVSQSPSNKVTEKGKDVELRCDPISGHTALYWYRQSLGQGLEFLIYFQGNSAPDKSGLPSDRFSAERTGGSVSTLTIQRTQQEDSAVYLCASSLAPPGQGTNTEAFFGQGTRLTVV.

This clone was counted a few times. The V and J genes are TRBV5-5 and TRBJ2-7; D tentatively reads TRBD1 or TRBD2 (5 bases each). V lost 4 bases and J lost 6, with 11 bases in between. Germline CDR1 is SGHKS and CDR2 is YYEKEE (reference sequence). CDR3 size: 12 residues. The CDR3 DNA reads TGTGCCAGCAGCCAACAGGCGGGCGAGCAGTACTTC. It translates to CASSQQAGEQYF.

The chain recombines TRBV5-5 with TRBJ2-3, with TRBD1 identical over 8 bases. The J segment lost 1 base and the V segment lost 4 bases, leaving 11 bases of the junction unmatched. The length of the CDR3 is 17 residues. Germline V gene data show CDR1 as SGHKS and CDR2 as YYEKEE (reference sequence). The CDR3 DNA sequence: TGTGCCAGCAGCGTGAGTCGGGACAGGACACGCACAGATACGCAGTATTTT. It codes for CASSVSRDRTRTDTQYF.

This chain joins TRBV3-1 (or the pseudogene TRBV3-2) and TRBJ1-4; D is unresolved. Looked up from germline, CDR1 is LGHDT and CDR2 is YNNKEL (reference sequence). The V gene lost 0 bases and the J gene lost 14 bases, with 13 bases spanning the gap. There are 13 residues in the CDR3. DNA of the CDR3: TGTGCCAGCAGCCAAGATCTGGTCCGGAGGCTGTTTTTT. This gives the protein CASSQDLVRRLFF.

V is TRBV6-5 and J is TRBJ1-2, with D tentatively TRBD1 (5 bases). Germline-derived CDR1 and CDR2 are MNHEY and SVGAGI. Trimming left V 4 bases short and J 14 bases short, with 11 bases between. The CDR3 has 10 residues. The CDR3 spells CASSWDRRTF. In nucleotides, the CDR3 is TGTGCCAGCAGTTGGGACCGCAGGACCTTC.

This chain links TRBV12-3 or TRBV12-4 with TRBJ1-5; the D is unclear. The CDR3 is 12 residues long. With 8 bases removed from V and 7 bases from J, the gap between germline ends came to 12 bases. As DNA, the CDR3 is TGTGCCAGCTCAAGTACCAGGCAGCCCCAGCATTTT. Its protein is CASSSTRQPQHF.

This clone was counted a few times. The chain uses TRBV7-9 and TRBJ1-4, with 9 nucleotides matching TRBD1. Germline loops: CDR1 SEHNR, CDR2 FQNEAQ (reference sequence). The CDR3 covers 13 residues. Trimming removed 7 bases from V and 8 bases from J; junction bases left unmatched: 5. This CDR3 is CASTDRGNEKLFF. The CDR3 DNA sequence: TGTGCCAGCACGGACAGGGGTAACGAAAAACTGTTTTTT.

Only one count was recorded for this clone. CDR3 loop: CASSQARTVNYGYTF. The CDR3 DNA reads as TGCGCCAGCAGCCAAGCACGGACAGTGAACTATGGCTACACCTTC. The rearrangement joins TRBV4-3 to TRBJ1-2; TRBD1 is a possible D gene (6 bases). Germline V lookup: CDR1 LGHNA, CDR2 YSLEER. Trimming took off 1 base at V and 2 bases at J, with 11 bases between the two ends. This CDR3 comprises 15 residues.

CDR3 nucleotides: TGTGCCAGCAGCTTGGATGGGTCCCACTATGGCTACACCTTC. It encodes CASSLDGSHYGYTF. The chain employs TRBV5-4 and TRBJ1-2; D is unresolved. This CDR3 is built from 14 residues. Germline CDR1 and CDR2: SGHNT and YYREEE (reference sequence). The germline V and J ends were trimmed by 0 bases and 3 bases, with 9 bases remaining between them.

CDR3 bases: TGTGCCAGCAGCCGGCCTATGAACACTGAAGCTTTCTTT. Residues: CASSRPMNTEAFF. The genes are TRBV6-2 or TRBV6-3 and TRBJ1-1, with D unclear. This CDR3 spans 13 amino acids. Germline CDR1 and CDR2: MNHEY and SVGEGT. V lost 6 bases and J 0 bases, leaving 8 bases between the germline ends.

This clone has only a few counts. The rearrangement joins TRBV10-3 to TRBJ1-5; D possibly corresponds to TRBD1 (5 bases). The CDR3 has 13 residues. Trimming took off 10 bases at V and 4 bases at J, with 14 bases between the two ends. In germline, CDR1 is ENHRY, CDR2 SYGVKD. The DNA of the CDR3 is TGTGCCACCAATAGGGACGGTAATCAGCCCCAGCATTTT. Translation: CATNRDGNQPQHF.

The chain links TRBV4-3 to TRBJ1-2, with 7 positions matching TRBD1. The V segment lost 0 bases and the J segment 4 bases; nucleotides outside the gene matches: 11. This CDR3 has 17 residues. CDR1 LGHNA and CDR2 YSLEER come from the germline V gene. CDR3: CASSQDRQGVSRYGYTF. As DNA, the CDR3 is TGCGCCAGCAGCCAAGATCGGCAGGGGGTATCCCGCTATGGCTACACCTTC.

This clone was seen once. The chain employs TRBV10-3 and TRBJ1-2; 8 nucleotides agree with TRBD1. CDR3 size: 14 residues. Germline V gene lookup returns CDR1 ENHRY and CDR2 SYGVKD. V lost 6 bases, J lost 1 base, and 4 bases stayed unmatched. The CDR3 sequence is CAIRTGDDNYGYTF. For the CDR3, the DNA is TGTGCCATCAGGACAGGGGATGATAACTATGGCTACACCTTC.

The CDR3 DNA is TGTGCCAGCAGCCAACGGACAGGAGAGAATCAGCCCCAGCATTTT. Protein: CASSQRTGENQPQHF. The chain recombines TRBV7-2 with TRBJ1-5; 7 positions agree with TRBD1. The junction had 8 bases not matched to a gene; V was cut back by 5 bases and J by 4 bases. The germline V gene encodes CDR1 SGHTA and CDR2 FQGNSA. The CDR3 sequence is 15 residues long.

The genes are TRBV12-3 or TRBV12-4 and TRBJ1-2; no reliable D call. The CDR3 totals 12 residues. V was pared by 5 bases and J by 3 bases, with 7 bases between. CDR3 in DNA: TGTGCCAGCAGTACGGGCTACTATGGCTACACCTTC. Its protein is CASSTGYYGYTF.

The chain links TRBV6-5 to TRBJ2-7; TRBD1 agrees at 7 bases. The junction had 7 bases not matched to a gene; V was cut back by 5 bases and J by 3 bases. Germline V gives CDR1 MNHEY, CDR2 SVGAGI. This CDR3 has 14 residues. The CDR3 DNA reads TGTGCCAGCAGTACACGGGACAGCTACTACGAGCAGTACTTC. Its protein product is CASSTRDSYYEQYF.

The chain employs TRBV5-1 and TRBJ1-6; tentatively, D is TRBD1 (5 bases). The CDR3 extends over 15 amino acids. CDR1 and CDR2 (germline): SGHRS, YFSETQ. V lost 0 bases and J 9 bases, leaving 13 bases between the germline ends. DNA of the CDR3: TGCGCCAGCAGCTTGGCCGGGGGAGATCGTTCACCCCTCCACTTT. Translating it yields CASSLAGGDRSPLHF.

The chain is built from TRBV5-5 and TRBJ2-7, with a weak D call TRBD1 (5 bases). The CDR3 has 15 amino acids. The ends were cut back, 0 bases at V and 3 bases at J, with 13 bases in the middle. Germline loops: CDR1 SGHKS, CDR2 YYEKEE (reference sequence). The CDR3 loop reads CASSLVQGDLYEQYF. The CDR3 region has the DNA TGTGCCAGCAGCTTGGTCCAGGGTGACCTCTACGAGCAGTACTTC.